This T cell receptor beta chain was captured in a study of blood T cell repertoires in COVID-19. For the study at large: The United States, Italy and Spain provided the acute and convalescent COVID-19 samples. The cDNA or gDNA used as material had been derived from T cells, B-cell-depleted T cells, or PBMCs.

The CDR3 covers 15 residues. V was shortened by 1 base and J by 2 bases, with 12 bases between the two germline ends. Per germline, CDR1 SGHTA and CDR2 FQGNSA. As handled by the study authors: Reference gene primer amplification gave estimated nucleated cell counts. The data were produced by immunoSEQ multiplex PCR, yet TCRdb's version contains in-frame clones alone and is incomplete. For V, J and clone size, that table is used; D and trimming come from the DNA. Of roughly 100,000 clones listed, about 76% are singletons. The sequence derives from a woman of 80 years or more with acute or convalescent COVID-19. The rearrangement joins TRBV7-2 to TRBJ2-7; D is possibly TRBD2 (5 bases). Source material: peripheral blood. In nucleotides, the CDR3 is TGTGCCAGCAGCTTAGGCGGGCCCGCTACCTACGAGCAGTACTTC. This sequence encodes CASSLGGPATYEQYF.